This T cell receptor (beta chain) was captured in a study of blood T cell repertoires in COVID-19. Seattle researchers signed up patients amid active infection and tracked them longitudinally. V was cut by 2 bases and J by 12 bases, with 17 bases left in between. Germline values: CDR1 GTSNPN, CDR2 SVGIG (reference sequence). CDR3 size: 13 residues. TCRdb's table, derived via immunoSEQ multiplex PCR, lists solely in-frame clones and lacks some. The sample yields about 200,000 clones, approximately 90% seen once. The V gene is TRBV30, the J gene TRBJ2-1; D gene unclear. What was sequenced was peripheral blood. The receptor comes from a man in his forties or fifties with COVID-19, enrolled during active disease. The CDR3 sequence is CAWSPTSAQWQFF. The DNA of the CDR3 is TGTGCCTGGAGTCCCACCTCCGCTCAGTGGCAGTTCTTC.